Shown below are 19 T cell receptor beta chains from a single sample sequenced in a study of PD-L1 blockade in urothelial cancer. Generated by immunoSEQ multiplex PCR, the TCRdb table keeps only in-frame clones and is missing some. The sample gives approximately 50,000 clones, 80% to 85% of which show up once; 1.5% to 2% is in the top ten. The time point denotes: pretreatment peripheral blood. Specimen: PBMCs, collected around atezolizumab (anti-PD-L1) treatment. The source is a middle-aged man with urothelial cancer.

The chain uses TRBV6-5 and TRBJ1-2; D is perhaps TRBD1 (5 bases). CDR3 length: 15 residues. Germline V lookup: CDR1 MNHEY, CDR2 SVGAGI. Trimming shortened V by 7 bases and J by 2 bases, and 17 bases separated the two germline ends. The CDR3 protein is CASILGGRGNYGYTF. CDR3 in DNA: TGTGCCAGCATCCTCGGGGGAAGAGGGAACTATGGCTACACCTTC.

The chain has TRBV11-1 and TRBJ1-1; perhaps TRBD1 as D (6 bases). V lost 5 bases and J lost 5, with 12 bases in between. There are 13 residues in the CDR3. Germline V gene data show CDR1 as SGHAT and CDR2 as FQDESV (reference sequence). CDR3 DNA sequence: TGTGCCAGCAGCAGTAAGCAGGGGACTGAAGCTTTCTTT. It codes for CASSSKQGTEAFF.

The chain is built from TRBV10-3 and TRBJ2-7, with 8 bases matching TRBD1. Germline V lookup: CDR1 ENHRY, CDR2 SYGVKD. The CDR3 extends over 12 amino acids. J gave up 6 bases and V 9 bases, and 7 bases lay outside the gene matches. CDR3 coding DNA: TGTGCCATTGGACAGGGTAGGGGCGAGCAGTACGTC. This codes for CAIGQGRGEQYV.

The chain recombines TRBV6-1 with TRBJ1-5; TRBD1 is a possible D gene (5 bases). The germline V gene encodes CDR1 MNHNS and CDR2 SASEGT. The CDR3 extends over 15 amino acids. V lost 7 bases to trimming and J lost 1 base, with 14 bases between them. The CDR3 region is CASTLDGGSNQPQHF. The DNA for the CDR3 is TGTGCCAGCACCCTCGACGGGGGGAGCAATCAGCCCCAGCATTTT.

This rearrangement joins TRBV5-1 to TRBJ2-3; 8 nucleotides match TRBD1. This CDR3 region has 13 residues. V gave up 4 bases and J gave up 14 bases; unmatched junction bases: 12. The germline V gene encodes CDR1 SGHRS and CDR2 YFSETQ. The CDR3 bases are TGCGCCAGCAGCCCCCAGGGGGCGGACAGATGGTATTTT. Translation gives CASSPQGADRWYF.

The chain has TRBV18 and TRBJ1-5; no clear D. V was clipped by 2 bases and J by 0 bases, with 8 bases between them. Germline lookup yields CDR1 KGHSH and CDR2 LQKENI. The CDR3 has 15 amino acids. The CDR3 nucleotides are TGTGCCAGCTCACCAAAGGAGGGTAGCAATCAGCCCCAGCATTTT. Protein product: CASSPKEGSNQPQHF.

Here the CDR3 reads CASRRDRGRGEQFF. As DNA, the CDR3 is TGTGCCAGCAGGAGGGACAGGGGTCGGGGTGAGCAGTTCTTC. V usage is TRBV27 and J usage is TRBJ2-1; 10 bases align to TRBD1. Germline CDR1 reads MNHEY; CDR2 reads SMNVEV (reference sequence). With V trimmed by 6 bases and J by 9 bases, 8 bases remained unmatched. This CDR3 spans 14 amino acids.

V and J are TRBV6-5 and TRBJ1-3; TRBD1 aligns across 7 bases. Trimming at V came to 6 bases and at J to 0 bases, leaving 5 bases not matched to a gene. CDR1 and CDR2 from the germline V gene are MNHEY and SVGAGI. The CDR3 is 15 residues long. CDR3 DNA sequence: TGTGCCAGCAGCTCAGCAGGGGGCTCTGGAAACACCATATATTTT. The encoded protein is CASSSAGGSGNTIYF.

The rearrangement joins TRBV9 to TRBJ1-3, with D uncertain. The germline V and J ends were trimmed by 3 bases and 8 bases, with 12 bases remaining between them. CDR1 and CDR2 (germline): SGDLS, YYNGEE. There are 13 residues in the CDR3. CDR3 nucleotide sequence: TGTGCCAGCAGCGAAGGAGTTCTGGACACCATATATTTT. Its protein is CASSEGVLDTIYF.

The chain links TRBV30 to TRBJ1-2; D possibly corresponds to TRBD1 (6 bases). This CDR3 has 10 amino acids. V was shortened by 3 bases and J by 8 bases, with 7 bases between the two germline ends. Germline V CDR1 and CDR2: GTSNPN, SVGIG (reference sequence). The CDR3 sequence: CAWRRGGYTF. DNA for the CDR3: TGTGCCTGGAGGAGGGGGGGCTACACCTTC.

The chain joins TRBV9 to TRBJ1-6; tentatively, D is TRBD1 (5 bases). Deletions cut 2 bases from V and 8 bases from J, with 14 bases between. The CDR3 is 15 amino acids. Looked up from germline, CDR1 is SGDLS and CDR2 is YYNGEE. The chain's CDR3 is CASSVRAAGDSPLHF. DNA for the CDR3: TGTGCCAGCAGCGTCCGGGCCGCGGGGGATTCACCCCTCCACTTT.

This chain joins TRBV30 and TRBJ1-3, with D perhaps matching TRBD1 (6 bases). This CDR3 contains 15 residues. Germline V gene sequence: CDR1 GTSNPN, CDR2 SVGIG (reference sequence). Trimming pared 5 bases from V and 0 bases from J, leaving 14 bases between. The CDR3 region has the DNA TGTGCCTGGTCCCACGACAGGAGCTCTGGAAACACCATATATTTT. It yields the protein CAWSHDRSSGNTIYF.

The V gene is TRBV10-1, the J gene TRBJ2-3; D uncertain. CDR1 WNHNN and CDR2 SYGVQD come from the germline V gene (reference sequence). Trimming cost V 6 bases and J 8 bases, with 12 bases left between them. CDR3 length: 12 residues. The CDR3, as DNA: TGCGCCAGCAGCACTACCCTTGGTACGCAGTATTTT. It yields the protein CASSTTLGTQYF.

This chain joins TRBV5-4 and TRBJ2-2; D possibly corresponds to TRBD1 (6 bases). V was trimmed by 3 bases and J by 4 bases, leaving 16 bases between them. This CDR3 contains 16 residues. Germline V gene lookup returns CDR1 SGHNT and CDR2 YYREEE (reference sequence). CDR3 sequence reads: CASSSPARGRTGELFF. Here the CDR3 DNA reads TGTGCCAGCAGCTCACCGGCCAGGGGCCGCACCGGGGAGCTGTTTTTT. Full variable domain (outside the CDR3, taken from reference TRBV5-4 and TRBJ2-2): ETGVTQSPTHLIKTRGQQVTLRCSSQSGHNTVSWYQQALGQGPQFIFQYYREEENGRGNFPPRFSGLQFPNYSSELNVNALELDDSALYLCASSSPARGRTGELFFGEGSRLTVL.

This rearrangement joins TRBV30 to TRBJ1-3; no definite D call. This CDR3 comprises 12 residues. Germline V gene data show CDR1 as GTSNPN and CDR2 as SVGIG (reference sequence). Trimming removed 3 bases at V and 1 base at J, with 4 bases between. CDR3 nucleotides: TGTGCCTGGAGGGAGTCTGGAAACACCATATATTTT. It encodes CAWRESGNTIYF.

The J gene is TRBJ1-1, the V gene TRBV18; 7 positions agree with TRBD1. This CDR3 is built from 14 residues. V gave up 8 bases and J gave up 0 bases; unmatched junction bases: 6. The germline gives CDR1 KGHSH, CDR2 LQKENI. The CDR3 DNA is TGTGCCAGCGGACGGGACAGCCTGAACACTGAAGCTTTCTTT. Protein: CASGRDSLNTEAFF.

V usage is TRBV6-4 and J usage is TRBJ2-3, with 12 nucleotides matching TRBD2. V shed 2 bases and J 6 bases; nucleotides not matched to a gene: 3. The V gene's germline CDR1 is MRHNA and CDR2 SNTAGT. The CDR3 covers 15 residues. CDR3 nucleotide sequence: TGTGCCAGCAGTGACGCTAGCGGGGGGGCTGATACGCAGTATTTT. It specifies CASSDASGGADTQYF.

V usage is TRBV12-5 and J usage is TRBJ1-3; TRBD1 aligns across 7 bases. Trimming cost V 6 bases and J 4 bases; bases outside gene matches: 6. Germline-derived CDR1 and CDR2 are LGHNT and FRNRAP. The CDR3 length is 14 residues. The CDR3 bases are TGTGCTAGTGGCAACAGGGGAGCGGGAAACACCATATATTTT. This codes for CASGNRGAGNTIYF.

The gene calls are TRBV28 and TRBJ2-7; 11 bases match TRBD1. This CDR3 spans 15 amino acids. CDR1 is MDHEN, CDR2 SYDVKM, per germline. The V gene end was trimmed by 6 bases and the J gene end by 2 bases; junction bases not matched to a gene: 6. In nucleotides, the CDR3 is TGTGCCAGCAGGCGCGGGACAGGGGGTCCCTACGAGCAGTACGTC. It specifies CASRRGTGGPYEQYV.